This T cell receptor beta chain was sequenced for a study of T cell responses to AZD1222 COVID-19 vaccine (dated by TCRdb to the early 2020s). With respect to the entire study: Because spike-specific TCR depth and breadth did not differ between the two schedules, AZD1222 recipients who got a second dose at roughly 4 weeks were pooled with those who got a second dose at roughly 12 weeks. Trial participants were enrolled by age into 18-55, 56-69 and 70-plus year subgroups, with around 140, 26 and 57 TCR-sequenced participants respectively. A total of 240 or so trial participants underwent TCR sequencing, of whom about 200 had received two doses of AZD1222 and around 26 had received two doses of the MenACWY control vaccine.

Deletion took 0 bases off V and 10 bases off J, with a span of 14 bases between the germline ends. Including the terminal cysteine and phenylalanine, the CDR3 comprises 14 residues. Of the read, only the CDR3 DNA is kept; its 42 bases are in frame from base 1. Via the germline V gene, CDR1 is SGHTS and CDR2 YDEGEE. The paper as a whole reports these results and caveats: Only 5 to 7 AZD1222 recipients were SARS-CoV-2 seropositive at baseline, limiting conclusions about previously exposed vaccinees. Because no day 14 peak-response samples were available, repertoires were characterized only after the peak T cell response. Spike-specific TCR breadth and depth rose significantly after two AZD1222 doses compared with day 0 and with MenACWY recipients. In the small 56-69-year group, the increase in depth fell short of significance, most likely because of low power. Nearly half of unique spike-specific TCRs reportedly recognized epitopes outside regions mutated in the B.1.351 and B.1.1.7 variants. The whole spike protein was spanned by vaccine-associated CD4 TCRs, and dominant responses were seen in regions 160-218 and 743-854. Participants were mostly white British and included more females than males, and it was suggested by the authors that clonal diversity may have been underestimated.

According to the study, the label for this sample's time point signals: baseline before first vaccination. Vaccinee samples came from UK trials COV001 and COV002, including a single-blind randomized controlled phase 2/3 trial of AZD1222 (ChAdOx1 nCoV-19) in healthy adults. For TCRbeta chain sequencing, PBMC samples were collected from trial participants at day 0 and at day 28 after the second dose. As to this clone: Its antigen target is currently unknown. No per-base quality is available; no much larger clone lies one base away.

The CDR3 regions of human TCRbeta chains were analyzed by immunosequencing. As for the authors' bioinformatics: Repertoire TCRs were matched against a reference library of SARS-CoV-2-specific TCRs generated with the MIRA antigen-specificity platform. Breadth meant the fraction of unique TCRs that were SARS-CoV-2-associated, whereas depth meant the fraction of total T cells that were SARS-CoV-2-associated. Each spike-specific TCR was assigned to its reactive spike region and to a CD4 or CD8 class using the MIRA data. Log10-transformed breadth and depth values were compared by one-way ANOVA with Sidak's multiple comparisons tests. Entries here come from immuneACCESS through TCRdb and include only in-frame sequences with V and J called. Some clones fail to appear in such tables; in the studies checked, an unresolved V gene covers under half of the shortfall, and the cause of the remainder is unknown. That table is the source of V, J and clone size, and D and trimming were worked out from the DNA. The sample includes 90,000 to 120,000 clones, with about 89% observed a single time. Over 15% of the sample goes to the ten largest clones.

The material sequenced was peripheral blood, taken on day 0 of AZD1222 vaccination. The receptor's source is an adult in good health. Recombination connected TRBV5-8 to TRBJ2-1; the D gene is perhaps TRBD1, on 6 matching bases. CDR3 sequence: CASSLEPDSWEQFF. The DNA reads TGTGCCAGCAGCTTGGAACCGGACAGCTGGGAGCAGTTCTTC.